The rows below give T cell receptor beta chains drawn from one sample of a study of response to subunit inactivated influenza vaccine. Each CDR3 protein is one row after TCRdb ran MiXCR on the RT-PCR reads. Among about 620,000 distinct CDR3 sequences, approximately 11% were seen once, and the ten largest hold 8% to 13%. The same sample was also studied in work on T cells expressing NK-cell markers.

The sequencing here drew on PBMCs from blood, taken on the day of vaccination. These receptors all come from a man in his fifties who received an inactivated influenza vaccine. The CDR3 runs from the conserved cysteine through the conserved F or W. The D gene is left open where the match is weak.

V gene	J gene	D gene	CDR3 protein
TRBV4-3	TRBJ1-1	NA	CASSQRTANTEAFF
TRBV5-1	TRBJ2-5	NA	CASSFAPMETQYF
TRBV3-1	TRBJ2-3	NA	CASSQADPDTQYF
TRBV20-1	TRBJ2-1	TRBD2	CSARGTSGSIEQFF
TRBV6-5	TRBJ1-2	NA	CASSYSLGSYGYTF
TRBV7-9	TRBJ2-1	TRBD2	CASRSGSDYNEQFF
TRBV15	TRBJ2-2	TRBD2	CATSRDRLAGGELFF
TRBV4-2	TRBJ2-1	NA	CASSQDASNLNEQFF
TRBV29-1	TRBJ1-1	NA	CSVEGVLRTEAFF
TRBV20-1	TRBJ2-3	NA	CSAANRGGRGDTQYF
TRBV28	TRBJ1-5	NA	CASSTTSNQPQHF
TRBV5-1	TRBJ1-1	NA	CASSLGSGVIAEAFF
TRBV18	TRBJ1-1	NA	CASSRLENTEAFF
TRBV20-1	TRBJ2-2	NA	CSASQDRAPGSCFF
TRBV14	TRBJ2-7	NA	CASSPHSSLTYEQYF
TRBV12-3/TRBV12-4	TRBJ2-7	TRBD2	CASSLALAGAYEQYF
TRBV3-1	TRBJ2-7	NA	CASSQGRSVTFEQYF
TRBV20-1	TRBJ1-1	TRBD1	CSARDLQGGNTEAFF
TRBV7-9	TRBJ2-2	NA	CASSLGGPLTGELFF
TRBV6-2/TRBV6-3	TRBJ1-2	NA	CASSRWTRDYGYTF
TRBV7-2	TRBJ2-7	TRBD2	CASSTRGGSPYEQYF
TRBV7-8	TRBJ2-5	NA	CASSLGPALETQYF
TRBV5-1	TRBJ2-1	TRBD1	CASSWTGGNNEQFF
TRBV10-1	TRBJ2-5	NA	CASSATRQETQYF
TRBV28	TRBJ1-6	NA	CASSLRDALVGYNSPLHF
TRBV28	TRBJ2-7	NA	CASSPGTHREQYF
TRBV18	TRBJ2-3	NA	CASSRAFSTDTQYF
TRBV5-4	TRBJ1-2	NA	CASSLVSSNYGYTF
TRBV20-1	TRBJ2-5	NA	CSASHPGETQYF
TRBV7-2	TRBJ2-7	TRBD2	CASSAPSGRDEQYF
TRBV4-2	TRBJ2-2	NA	CASSQEQTVPGELFF
TRBV7-9	TRBJ1-6	NA	CASRLTGGNSPLHF
TRBV20-1	TRBJ2-5	NA	CSAQDTPDEYF
TRBV20-1	TRBJ1-5	TRBD1	CSASPRGVYSNQPQHF